This TCR beta chain was captured by sequencing in a study of blood T cell repertoires in COVID-19. Produced via immunoSEQ multiplex PCR; TCRdb's table is partial and in-frame only. The sample holds 230,000 or so clones, approximately 81% seen once. This CDR3 comprises 17 residues. V lost 3 bases and J 0 bases, leaving 17 bases between the germline ends. Germline V gene lookup returns CDR1 SGDLS and CDR2 YYNGEE. The participants were between roughly 18 and 100 years old and came from some 23 US areas. A COVID-19 case had been met by exposed participants during the 2 weeks before study entry. The V and J genes are TRBV9 and TRBJ2-3; D is perhaps TRBD2 (6 bases). This TCR was sampled from a woman between 45 and 65 years old who had been exposed to COVID-19. The sequenced sample consisted of PBMCs or T cells enriched from blood (not recorded which). CDR3 in amino acids: CASSANPSGTSTDTQYF. CDR3 DNA sequence: TGTGCCAGCAGCGCCAATCCTTCCGGGACTAGCACAGATACGCAGTATTTT.